The clone carrying this T cell receptor (beta chain) has a single count. CDR3 size: 13 residues. Germline values: CDR1 SGHTA, CDR2 FQGTGA. Between the trimmed V and J ends, which lost 5 bases and 9 bases, there was a span of 11 bases. The method was immunoSEQ multiplex PCR; TCRdb's version includes in-frame clones alone and lacks a portion of them. Among 50,000 or so clones listed, about nine tenths were seen once. The source of the sample is a study of T cell changes during pregnancy in multiple sclerosis. The input for sequencing was CD4+ T cells from peripheral blood mononuclear cells, taken in the second trimester of pregnancy. This TCR came from a female donor with multiple sclerosis, enrolled in a pregnancy study. J is TRBJ1-6 and V is TRBV7-3; D not certain. The CDR3 nucleotides are TGTGCCAGCAGCCCAGACAACCTTTCACCCCTCCACTTT. This gives the protein CASSPDNLSPLHF.